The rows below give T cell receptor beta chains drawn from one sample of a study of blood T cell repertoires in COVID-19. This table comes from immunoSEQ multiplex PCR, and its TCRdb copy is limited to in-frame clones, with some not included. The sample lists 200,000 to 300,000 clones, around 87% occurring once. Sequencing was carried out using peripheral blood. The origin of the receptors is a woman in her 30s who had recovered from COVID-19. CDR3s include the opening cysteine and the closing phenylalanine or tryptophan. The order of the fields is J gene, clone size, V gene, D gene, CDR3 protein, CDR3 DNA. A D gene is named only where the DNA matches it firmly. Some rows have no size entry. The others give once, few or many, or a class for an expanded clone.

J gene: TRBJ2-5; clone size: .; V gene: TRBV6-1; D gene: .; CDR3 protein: CASSEVAGAYQETQYF; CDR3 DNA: TGTGCCAGCAGTGAAGTTGCGGGGGCGTACCAAGAGACCCAGTACTTC
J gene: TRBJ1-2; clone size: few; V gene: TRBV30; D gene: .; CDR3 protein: CAWSVPDSRPKGGYTF; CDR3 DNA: TGTGCCTGGAGTGTACCCGACAGCCGACCTAAAGGGGGCTACACCTTC
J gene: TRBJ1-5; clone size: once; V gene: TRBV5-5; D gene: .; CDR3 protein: CASSRGGVSNQPQHF; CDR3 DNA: TGTGCCAGCAGCCGGGGAGGGGTGAGCAATCAGCCCCAGCATTTT
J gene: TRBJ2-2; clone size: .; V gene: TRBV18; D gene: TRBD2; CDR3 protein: CASSPSRLAGALSMNTGELFF; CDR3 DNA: TGTGCCAGCTCACCATCCAGGCTAGCGGGGGCCTTAAGTATGAACACCGGGGAGCTGTTTTTT
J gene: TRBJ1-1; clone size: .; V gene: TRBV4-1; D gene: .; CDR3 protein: CASSPIERGGNTEAFF; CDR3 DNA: TGCGCCAGCAGCCCAATAGAAAGGGGTGGGAACACTGAAGCTTTCTTT
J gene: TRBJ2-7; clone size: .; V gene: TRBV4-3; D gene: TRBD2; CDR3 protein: CASSQALAGGGYEQYF; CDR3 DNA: TGCGCCAGCAGCCAAGCACTAGCGGGGGGGGGTTACGAGCAGTACTTC
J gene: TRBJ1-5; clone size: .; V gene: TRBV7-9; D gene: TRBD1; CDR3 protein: CASSFQGAAAGQPQHF; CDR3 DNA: TGTGCCAGCAGCTTCCAGGGGGCGGCGGCCGGTCAGCCCCAGCATTTT
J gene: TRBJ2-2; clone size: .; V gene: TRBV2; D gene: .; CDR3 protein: CASRGVRGTGELFF; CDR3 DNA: TGTGCCAGCAGGGGAGTAAGAGGCACCGGGGAGCTGTTTTTT
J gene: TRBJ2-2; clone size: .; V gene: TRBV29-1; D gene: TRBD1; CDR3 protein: CSVETGGTGELFF; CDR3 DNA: TGCAGCGTTGAAACAGGGGGCACCGGGGAGCTGTTTTTT
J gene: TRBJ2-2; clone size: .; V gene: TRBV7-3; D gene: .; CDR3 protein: CASSQGTTGELFF; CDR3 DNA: TGTGCCAGCTCACAGGGAACTACCGGGGAGCTGTTTTTT
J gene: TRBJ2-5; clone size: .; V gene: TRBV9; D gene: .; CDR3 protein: CASSVSPVETQYF; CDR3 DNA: TGTGCCAGCAGCGTAAGCCCCGTAGAGACCCAGTACTTC
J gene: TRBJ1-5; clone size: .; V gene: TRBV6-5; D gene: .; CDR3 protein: CASSYEAGDQPQHF; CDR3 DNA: TGTGCCAGCAGTTACGAAGCGGGGGATCAGCCCCAGCATTTT
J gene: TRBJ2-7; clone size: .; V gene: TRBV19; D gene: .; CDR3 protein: CASSRSQGNREWVDEQYF; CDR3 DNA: TGTGCCAGTAGTAGATCTCAGGGGAATCGGGAATGGGTGGACGAGCAGTACTTC
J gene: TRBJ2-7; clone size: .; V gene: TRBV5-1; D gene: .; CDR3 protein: CASSLVGDTAYEQYF; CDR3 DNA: TGCGCCAGCAGCTTGGTGGGTGACACAGCCTACGAGCAGTACTTC
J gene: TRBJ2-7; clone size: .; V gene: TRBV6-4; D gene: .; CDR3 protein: CASSEGGPSYEQYF; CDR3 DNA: TGTGCCAGCAGTGAGGGGGGGCCTTCCTACGAGCAGTACTTC
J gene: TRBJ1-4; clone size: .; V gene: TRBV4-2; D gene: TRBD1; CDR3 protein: CASSQKGGQGGNEKLFF; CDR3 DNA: TGTGCCAGCAGCCAAAAAGGAGGACAGGGGGGAAATGAAAAACTGTTTTTT
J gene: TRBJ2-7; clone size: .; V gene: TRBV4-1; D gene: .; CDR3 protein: CASSQVSSYEQYF; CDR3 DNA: TGCGCCAGCAGCCAAGTCAGCTCCTACGAGCAGTACTTC
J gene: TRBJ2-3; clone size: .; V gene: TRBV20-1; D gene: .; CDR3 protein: CSASPLARTDTQYF; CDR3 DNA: TGCAGTGCTAGTCCCCTAGCGAGGACGGATACGCAGTATTTT